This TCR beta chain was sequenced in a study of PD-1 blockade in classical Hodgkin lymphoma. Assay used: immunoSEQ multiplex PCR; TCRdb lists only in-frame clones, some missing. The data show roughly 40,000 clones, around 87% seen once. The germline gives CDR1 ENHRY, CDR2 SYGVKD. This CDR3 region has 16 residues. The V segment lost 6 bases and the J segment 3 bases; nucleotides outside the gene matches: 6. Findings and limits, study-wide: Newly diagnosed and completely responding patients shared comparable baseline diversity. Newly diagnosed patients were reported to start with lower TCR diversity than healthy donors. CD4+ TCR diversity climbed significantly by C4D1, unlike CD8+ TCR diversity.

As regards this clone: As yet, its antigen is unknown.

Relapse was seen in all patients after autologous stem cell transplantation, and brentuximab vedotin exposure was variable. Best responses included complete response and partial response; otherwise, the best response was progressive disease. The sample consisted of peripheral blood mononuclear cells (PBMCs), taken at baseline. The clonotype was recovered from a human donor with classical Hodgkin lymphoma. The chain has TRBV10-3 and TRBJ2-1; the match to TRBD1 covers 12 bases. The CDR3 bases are TGTGCCATCAGGGGGACAGGGGGCTTTTACTACAATGAGCAGTTCTTC. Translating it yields CAIRGTGGFYYNEQFF.